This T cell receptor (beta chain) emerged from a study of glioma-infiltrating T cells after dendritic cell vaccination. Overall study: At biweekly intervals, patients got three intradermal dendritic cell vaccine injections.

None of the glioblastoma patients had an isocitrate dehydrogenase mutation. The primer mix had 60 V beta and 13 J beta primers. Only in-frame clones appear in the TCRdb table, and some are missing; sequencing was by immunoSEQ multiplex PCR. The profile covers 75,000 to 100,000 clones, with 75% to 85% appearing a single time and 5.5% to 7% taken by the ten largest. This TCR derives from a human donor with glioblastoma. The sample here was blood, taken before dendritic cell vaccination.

The CDR3: CASSSEGQPQHF. The CDR3 DNA is TGTGCCAGCAGCTCGGAGGGTCAGCCCCAGCATTTT. The J gene is TRBJ1-5, the V gene TRBV9; D unresolved. Germline lookup yields CDR1 SGDLS and CDR2 YYNGEE. This CDR3 has 12 amino acids. The V and J ends lost 4 bases and 6 bases respectively, with 8 bases between them.